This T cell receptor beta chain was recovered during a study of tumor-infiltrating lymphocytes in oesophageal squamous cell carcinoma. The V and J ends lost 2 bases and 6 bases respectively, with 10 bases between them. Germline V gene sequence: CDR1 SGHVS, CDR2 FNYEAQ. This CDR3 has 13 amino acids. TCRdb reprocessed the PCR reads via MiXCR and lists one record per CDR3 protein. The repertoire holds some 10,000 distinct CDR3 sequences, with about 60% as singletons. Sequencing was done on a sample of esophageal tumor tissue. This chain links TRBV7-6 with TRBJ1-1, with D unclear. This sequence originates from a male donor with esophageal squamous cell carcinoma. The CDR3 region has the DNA TGTGCCAGCAGCTTACGAGCGTCAGCTGAAGCTTTCTTT. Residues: CASSLRASAEAFF.